This TCR beta chain was obtained from a study of cytomegalovirus exposure and HLA in healthy donors. Study in general: In a later analysis, the roughly 130 validation repertoires were reported to have used the same platform as the 600 to 800 first-cohort repertoires.

The donors belonged to the approximately 120-subject validation cohort, separate from the 666-subject first cohort. The repertoire was sequenced with immunoSEQ multiplex PCR; TCRdb's copy has only in-frame clones and lacks some. The sample lists 300,000 to 450,000 clones, about nine tenths seen once, with 0.65% to 0.95% in the top ten. This CDR3 has 13 residues. Germline CDR1 is KGHSH and CDR2 is LQKENI. V gave up 6 bases and J gave up 3 bases, with 11 bases separating them. The sequencing sample was made of PBMCs. The receptor was isolated from a woman younger than 30 in good health and CMV-seronegative. The chain links TRBV18 to TRBJ1-1, with a tentative D call TRBD1 (6 bases). The CDR3 protein is CASSSGVYTEAFF. Written as DNA, the CDR3 is TGTGCCAGCTCCTCAGGGGTGTACACTGAAGCTTTCTTT. Variable domain in full (rest from reference TRBV18 and TRBJ1-1): NAGVMQNPRHLVRRRGQEARLRCSPMKGHSHVYWYRQLPEEGLKFMVYLQKENIIDESGMPKERFSAEFPKEGPSILRIQQVVRGDSAAYFCASSSGVYTEAFFGQGTRLTVV.